Below, one TCR beta chain is given with its context. What it binds is unknown. V lost 1 base and J lost 5; bases outside the gene matches: 5. Looked up from germline, CDR1 is SGHRS and CDR2 is YFSETQ. CDR3 length: 15 amino acids. Primers for the PCR totalled 60 Vbeta and 13 Jbeta. Libraries were prepared by immunoSEQ multiplex PCR; TCRdb keeps only in-frame clonotypes and omits some of them. The repertoire holds around 140,000 clones, 66% seen once, with 6% to 8% in the top ten. The data were obtained in a study of cytomegalovirus exposure and HLA in healthy donors. Study-wide points: Around 160 TCR beta chains were listed as cytomegalovirus-associated.

Input material: PBMCs. The V call is TRBV5-1, the J call TRBJ2-2, with 7 bases fitting TRBD2. The TCR comes from a woman aged 55-75 years in good health and CMV-seronegative. The DNA of the CDR3 is TGCGCCAGCAGCTTGAGCGGCGGGAGTACCGGGGAGCTGTTTTTT. This sequence encodes CASSLSGGSTGELFF.